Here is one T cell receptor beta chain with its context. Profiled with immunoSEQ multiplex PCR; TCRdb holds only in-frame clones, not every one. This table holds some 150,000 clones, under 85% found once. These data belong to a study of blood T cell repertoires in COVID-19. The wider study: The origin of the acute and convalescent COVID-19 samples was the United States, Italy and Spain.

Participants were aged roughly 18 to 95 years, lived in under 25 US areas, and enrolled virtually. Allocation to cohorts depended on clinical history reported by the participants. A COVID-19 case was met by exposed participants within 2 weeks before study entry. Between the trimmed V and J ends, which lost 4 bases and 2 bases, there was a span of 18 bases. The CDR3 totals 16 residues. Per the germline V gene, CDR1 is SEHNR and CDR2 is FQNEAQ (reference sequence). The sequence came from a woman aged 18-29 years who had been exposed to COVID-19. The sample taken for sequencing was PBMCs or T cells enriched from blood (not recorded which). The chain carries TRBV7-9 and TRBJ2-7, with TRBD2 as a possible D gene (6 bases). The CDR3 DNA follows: TGTGCCAGCAGCTACTTCGGGACTGGAAACGCCTACGAGCAGTACTTC. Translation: CASSYFGTGNAYEQYF.